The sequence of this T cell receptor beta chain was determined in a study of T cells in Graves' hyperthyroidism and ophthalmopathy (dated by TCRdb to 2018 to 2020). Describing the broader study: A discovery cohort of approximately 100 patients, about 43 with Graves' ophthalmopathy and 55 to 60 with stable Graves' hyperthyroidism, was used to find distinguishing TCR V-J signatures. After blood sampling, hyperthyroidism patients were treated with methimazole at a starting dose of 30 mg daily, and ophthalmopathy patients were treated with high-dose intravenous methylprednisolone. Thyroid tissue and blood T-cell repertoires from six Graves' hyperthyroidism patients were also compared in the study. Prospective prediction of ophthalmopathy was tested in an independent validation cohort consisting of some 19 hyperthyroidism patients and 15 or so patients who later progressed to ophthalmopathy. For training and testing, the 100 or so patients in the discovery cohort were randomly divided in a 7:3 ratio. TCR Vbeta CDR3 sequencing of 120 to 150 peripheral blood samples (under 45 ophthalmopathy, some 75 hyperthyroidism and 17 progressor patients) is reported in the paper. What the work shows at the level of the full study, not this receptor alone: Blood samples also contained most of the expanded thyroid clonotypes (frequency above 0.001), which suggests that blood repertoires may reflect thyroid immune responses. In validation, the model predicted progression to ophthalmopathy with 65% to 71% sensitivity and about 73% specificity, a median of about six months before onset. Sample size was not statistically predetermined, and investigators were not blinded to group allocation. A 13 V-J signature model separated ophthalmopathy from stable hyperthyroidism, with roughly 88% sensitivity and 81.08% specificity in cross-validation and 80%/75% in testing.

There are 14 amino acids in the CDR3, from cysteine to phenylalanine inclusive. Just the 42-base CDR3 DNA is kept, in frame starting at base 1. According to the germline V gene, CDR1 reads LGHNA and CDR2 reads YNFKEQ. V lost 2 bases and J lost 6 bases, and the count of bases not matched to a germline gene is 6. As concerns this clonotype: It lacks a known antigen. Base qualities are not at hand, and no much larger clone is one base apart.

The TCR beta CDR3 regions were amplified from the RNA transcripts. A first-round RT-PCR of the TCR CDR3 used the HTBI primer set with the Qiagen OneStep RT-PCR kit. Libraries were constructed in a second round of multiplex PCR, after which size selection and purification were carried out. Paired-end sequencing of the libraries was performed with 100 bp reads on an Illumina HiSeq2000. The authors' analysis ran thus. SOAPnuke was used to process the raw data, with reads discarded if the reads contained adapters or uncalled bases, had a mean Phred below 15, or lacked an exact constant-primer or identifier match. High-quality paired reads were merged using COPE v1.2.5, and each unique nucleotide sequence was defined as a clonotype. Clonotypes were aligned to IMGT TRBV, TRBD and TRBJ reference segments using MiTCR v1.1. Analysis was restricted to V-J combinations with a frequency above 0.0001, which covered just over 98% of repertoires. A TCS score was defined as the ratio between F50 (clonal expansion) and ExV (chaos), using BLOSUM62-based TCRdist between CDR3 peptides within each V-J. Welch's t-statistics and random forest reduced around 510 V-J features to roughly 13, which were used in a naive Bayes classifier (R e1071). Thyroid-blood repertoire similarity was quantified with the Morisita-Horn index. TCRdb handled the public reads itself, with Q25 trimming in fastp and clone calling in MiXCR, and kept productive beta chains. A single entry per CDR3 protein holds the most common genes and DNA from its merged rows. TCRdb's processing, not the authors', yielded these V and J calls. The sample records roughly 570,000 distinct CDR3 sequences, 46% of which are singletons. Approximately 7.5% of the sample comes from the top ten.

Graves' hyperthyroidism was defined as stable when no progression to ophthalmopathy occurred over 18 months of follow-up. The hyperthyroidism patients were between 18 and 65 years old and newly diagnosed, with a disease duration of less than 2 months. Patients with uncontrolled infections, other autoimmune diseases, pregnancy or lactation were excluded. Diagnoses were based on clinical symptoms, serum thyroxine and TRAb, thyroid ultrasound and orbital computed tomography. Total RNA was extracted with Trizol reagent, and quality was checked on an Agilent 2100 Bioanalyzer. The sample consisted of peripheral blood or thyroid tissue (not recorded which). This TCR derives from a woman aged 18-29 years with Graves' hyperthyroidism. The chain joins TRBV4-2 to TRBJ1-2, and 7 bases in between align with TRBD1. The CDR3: CASSQQPGQNGYTF. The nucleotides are TGTGCCAGCAGCCAACAGCCGGGACAGAATGGCTACACCTTC.